Listed here are 27 T cell receptor beta chains from one sample, sequenced in a study of blood T cells in healthy people across ages. With a J-beta primer mix and a sample-barcoded 5' primer, a second PCR ran roughly 6 to 11 cycles. TCRdb analysed the 5' RACE reads with MiXCR anew, one entry per CDR3 protein. In the table there are 710,000 or so distinct CDR3 sequences, approximately 30% of which are singletons. Sequenced input: blood. These receptors all come from a woman aged 80 or over in good health.

This chain connects TRBV12-3 or TRBV12-4 to TRBJ1-2; D call uncertain. CDR3 length equals 13 residues. Trimming shortened V by 5 bases and J by 4 bases, and 11 bases separated the two germline ends. The CDR3 DNA reads TGTGCCAGCAGTCTACGTGAATCCTATGGCTACACCTTC. It yields the protein CASSLRESYGYTF.

In its sample, this clonotype was seen many times. This chain connects TRBV6-1 to TRBJ2-3; D is ambiguous. Deletions cut 7 bases from V and 1 base from J, with 18 bases between. The CDR3 loop spans 16 amino acids. CDR1 MNHNS and CDR2 SASEGT come from the germline V gene. The CDR3, as DNA: TGTGCCAGCACCGCGACCGTCCCGACCGGCACAGATACGCAGTATTTT. Its translation: CASTATVPTGTDTQYF.

About this clonotype itself: One base away lies a much larger clone, so this may be a sequencing read error. The genes are TRBV27 and TRBJ1-2, with 9 positions matching TRBD1. Germline assignment: CDR1 MNHEY and CDR2 SMNVEV (reference sequence). This CDR3 has 17 amino acids. CDR3 DNA sequence: TGTGCCGGCAGTCCACGGACAGGGGTACCGACTAACTATGGCTACACCTTC. This encodes CAGSPRTGVPTNYGYTF.

The rearrangement links TRBV20-1 to TRBJ1-1; TRBD1 might be the D (6 bases). Germline V gene data show CDR1 as DFQATT and CDR2 as SNEGSKA (reference sequence). The CDR3 totals 14 residues. V shed 1 base and J shed 1 base, with 10 bases lying between them. The CDR3 reads CSARAGARNTEAFF. The CDR3 coding sequence is TGCAGTGCTAGAGCGGGGGCTCGGAACACTGAAGCTTTCTTT.

This clonotype was counted many times. This chain joins TRBV27 and TRBJ2-2; D is possibly TRBD2 (6 bases). The germline V and J ends were trimmed by 5 bases and 7 bases, with 11 bases remaining between them. In germline, CDR1 is MNHEY, CDR2 SMNVEV (reference sequence). This CDR3 has 13 amino acids. CDR3: CASSQLAGGELFF. The CDR3 DNA reads TGTGCCAGCAGTCAACTAGCTGGCGGGGAGCTGTTTTTT.

The chain is built from TRBV7-2 and TRBJ2-1; 9 nucleotides match TRBD1. Germline CDR1 and CDR2: SGHTA and FQGNSA. The CDR3 loop spans 17 amino acids. With 5 bases clipped from V and 7 bases from J, the junction kept 15 bases outside the gene matches. The CDR3 bases are TGTGCCAGCAGCCGGATCGTGGCCGGGACAGGGCAGAATGAGCAGTTCTTC. Amino acid sequence: CASSRIVAGTGQNEQFF.

This clonotype was observed at least ten times. This chain connects TRBV4-2 to TRBJ2-7; TRBD2 is a possible D gene (7 bases). CDR3 length: 16 amino acids. V lost 0 bases and J 1 base, leaving 13 bases between the germline ends. The germline gives CDR1 LGHNA, CDR2 YNFKEQ. For the CDR3, the DNA is TGTGCCAGCAGCCAAGACGGTGGGGGGGCGTCCTACGAGCAGTACTTC. Its translation is CASSQDGGGASYEQYF.

Remarks on this clonotype: A junction end diverges from the germline sequence, so it may reflect a read error. The chain combines TRBV3-1 with TRBJ2-3; D perhaps matches TRBD2 (5 bases). Germline CDR1 reads LGHDT; CDR2 reads YNNKEL (reference sequence). The CDR3 is 14 residues long. In DNA form, the CDR3 reads TGTGCCGGCAGCCAAACTTCGGGGTTAGATACGCAGTATTTT. This translates into CAGSQTSGLDTQYF.

This clonotype was observed many times. The chain is built from TRBV5-1 and TRBJ1-1; D is ambiguous. CDR3 length: 13 amino acids. Germline V gene sequence: CDR1 SGHRS, CDR2 YFSETQ. The germline V and J ends were trimmed by 0 bases and 3 bases, with 6 bases remaining between them. CDR3 sequence reads: CASSLVDYTEAFF. The CDR3 DNA reads as TGCGCCAGCAGCTTGGTGGATTACACTGAAGCTTTCTTT.

This clonotype was seen at least ten times. The V gene is TRBV5-1, the J gene TRBJ1-2, with 9 bases that match TRBD1. Unmatched junction bases numbered 3, after V lost 0 bases and J lost 0 bases. Germline V gives CDR1 SGHRS, CDR2 YFSETQ. The CDR3 has 16 amino acids. This CDR3 is CASSLGQGVANYGYTF. CDR3 DNA: TGCGCCAGCAGCTTGGGACAGGGGGTGGCTAACTATGGCTACACCTTC.

This clonotype was detected ten times or more. The chain links TRBV20-1 to TRBJ2-7; D may correspond to TRBD1 or TRBD2 (6 bases each). The germline gives CDR1 DFQATT, CDR2 SNEGSKA (reference sequence). CDR3 length: 13 amino acids. V was cut by 1 base and J by 6 bases, with 13 bases left in between. Here the CDR3 reads CSARVRGEGEQYF. DNA of the CDR3: TGCAGTGCTAGAGTGAGGGGGGAAGGCGAGCAGTACTTC.

Regarding this clonotype: Possible read error: a much larger clone is one base away. The chain uses TRBV7-9 and TRBJ2-5; a possible D gene is TRBD1 (6 bases). CDR1 and CDR2 from the germline V gene are SEHNR and FQNEAQ (reference sequence). The CDR3 sequence is 14 residues long. The CDR3 is CASSLIRGQETRYF. CDR3 sequence (DNA): TGTGCCAGCAGCTTAATCAGGGGTCAAGAGACCCGGTACTTC.

As to this clonotype: No conserved phenylalanine or tryptophan ends this CDR3, so it is likely a read error. V and J are TRBV11-2 and TRBJ2-4; D gene unclear. The last part of the DNA fits TRBJ2-5 better; the J call may be wrong. Germline CDR1 is SGHAT and CDR2 is FQNNGV. The CDR3 runs 14 residues. CDR3 DNA sequence: TGTGCCAGCAGCTTAGTTGGCGGAAGGGAGACCCAGTACGTC. Translation gives CASSLVGGRETQYV.

With regard to this clonotype: This may be a read error: a much more frequent sequence differs by one nucleotide. The rearrangement links TRBV18 to TRBJ2-5; a weak D match, TRBD1 (6 bases). The CDR3 is 15 residues long. Germline assignment: CDR1 KGHSH and CDR2 LQKENI. The CDR3 sequence is CVSSPPAKGVGEQYF. The CDR3 DNA sequence: TGTGTCAGCTCACCACCGGCGAAGGGGGTTGGAGAGCAGTACTTC. Based on the CDR3 plus reference TRBV18 and TRBJ2-5, the full variable domain is NAGVMQNPRHLVRRRGQEARLRCSPMKGHSHVYWYRQLPEEGLKFMVYLQKENIIDESGMPKERFSAEFPKEGPSILRIQQVVRGDSAAYFCVSSPPAKGVGEQYFGPGTRLLVL.

This clonotype came up many times. The V and J genes are TRBV20-1 and TRBJ1-2; D gene uncertain. Trimming cost V 0 bases and J 7 bases, with 9 bases left between them. Germline CDR1 is DFQATT and CDR2 is SNEGSKA (reference sequence). This CDR3 is built from 12 residues. The CDR3 nucleotides are TGCAGTGCTAGAGACTACAGTGCTGGCTACACCTTC. Its protein is CSARDYSAGYTF.

V gene TRBV4-1 combines with J gene TRBJ2-7, with D perhaps being TRBD1 or TRBD2 (8 bases each). The V gene lost 2 bases and the J gene lost 5 bases, with 13 bases spanning the gap. Per the germline V gene, CDR1 is MGHRA and CDR2 is YSYEKL. The CDR3 is 14 amino acids. The CDR3 DNA follows: TGCGCCAGCAGCCAAATAGCGGGACAGGACGAGCAGTACTTC. Translating gives CASSQIAGQDEQYF.

This clonotype was picked up a small number of times. This chain uses TRBV24-1 with TRBJ1-1; D unclear. CDR3 length equals 12 residues. Trimming stripped 10 bases from V and 11 bases from J, with 19 bases between. CDR1 and CDR2 from the germline V gene are KGHDR and SFDVKD. The CDR3 DNA reads TGTGCCACATCCACCGAAGGCGGTGGGGCTTTCTTT. Its protein is CATSTEGGGAFF.

The chain couples TRBV20-1 to TRBJ2-7; weak D call: TRBD2 (5 bases). Looked up from germline, CDR1 is DFQATT and CDR2 is SNEGSKA (reference sequence). Trimming pared 1 base from V and 3 bases from J, leaving 7 bases between. CDR3 length: 12 residues. The CDR3 spells CSARVGVYEQYF. The CDR3, as DNA: TGCAGTGCTAGAGTGGGAGTCTACGAGCAGTACTTC.

This clonotype was counted only a few times. The junction departs from germline at one end; a sequencing error may be responsible. The chain combines TRBV6-2 or TRBV6-3 with TRBJ1-2, with D uncertain. Germline loops: CDR1 MNHEY, CDR2 SVGEGT. CDR3 length equals 12 residues. CDR3 loop: CAGSPTLYGYTF. The CDR3 DNA sequence: TGTGCCGGCAGTCCCACACTCTATGGCTACACCTTC.

A word on this clonotype: A clone one base away is much larger, so this may be a read error. The chain couples TRBV5-1 to TRBJ2-1; the D gene could be TRBD1 or TRBD2 (6 bases each). This CDR3 has 15 residues. Germline lookup yields CDR1 SGHRS and CDR2 YFSETQ. Trimming left V 2 bases short and J 8 bases short, with 17 bases between. The DNA for the CDR3 is TGCGCCAGCAGCTTAAGGGGGGACGGTTTCGATGAGCAGTTCTTC. Translation gives CASSLRGDGFDEQFF.

The V gene is TRBV5-8, the J gene TRBJ2-4; D remains unclear. The J call may be faulty, since TRBJ2-7 better matches the DNA end. This CDR3 contains 16 residues. Germline loops: CDR1 SGHTS, CDR2 YDEGEE. CDR3 amino acids: CASSWGREPLRNEQYF. CDR3 bases: TGTGCCAGCAGCTGGGGTAGAGAGCCTCTTAGGAACGAGCAGTACTTC.

Many counts were recorded for this clonotype. The V and J genes are TRBV14 and TRBJ2-7; 10 nucleotides match TRBD1. From germline, CDR1 is SGHDN and CDR2 FVKESK. V shed 6 bases, J shed 6 bases, and the junction held 23 bases outside the gene matches. This CDR3 spans 19 amino acids. CDR3 nucleotide sequence: TGTGCCAGCAGTCCAGCCACCTTCGGGACAGGGGTTTCCCCTCGCGAGCAGTACTTC. Its translation is CASSPATFGTGVSPREQYF.

The rearrangement joins TRBV7-2 to TRBJ2-1; 8 bases are shared with TRBD1. With V trimmed by 3 bases and J by 6 bases, 10 bases remained unmatched. This CDR3 comprises 16 residues. Germline CDR1 and CDR2: SGHTA and FQGNSA. DNA of the CDR3: TGTGCCAGCAGCTTCCGGACAGGGATGACGAGCAATGAGCAGTTCTTC. Protein sequence: CASSFRTGMTSNEQFF.

This clonotype was recorded at least ten times. The chain recombines TRBV3-1 with TRBJ2-1; 12 bases map to TRBD2. The CDR3 contains 15 residues. Trimming took 0 bases from V and 7 from J; bases not matched to a gene: 1. Per the germline V gene, CDR1 is LGHDT and CDR2 is YNNKEL (reference sequence). The CDR3 nucleotides read TGTGCCAGCAGCCAAGATGGACTAGCGGGGAATGAGCAGTTCTTC. It yields the protein CASSQDGLAGNEQFF.

This clonotype was recorded at least ten times. This may be a read error: a much more frequent sequence differs by one nucleotide. In DNA, the CDR3 is TGCAGTGCTGAAGGGGCCGGAGGTTGGCAGTTCTTC. Translating it yields CSAEGAGGWQFF. The chain couples TRBV20-1 to TRBJ2-1; D may be TRBD1 or TRBD2 (5 bases each). The CDR3 contains 12 residues. From germline, CDR1 is DFQATT and CDR2 SNEGSKA (reference sequence). Trimming took 5 bases from V and 12 from J, leaving 17 bases between them.

The chain carries TRBV7-3 and TRBJ2-3; possibly TRBD2 for D (6 bases). The V end was cut by 4 bases, the J end by 5 bases, with 16 bases between. The CDR3 consists of 15 residues. Germline assignment: CDR1 SGHTA and CDR2 FQGTGA. CDR3 nucleotides: TGTGCCAGCAGCTCGGGACTCACCCGCGGAGATACGCAGTATTTT. This encodes CASSSGLTRGDTQYF. The variable domain in full, with the rest retrieved from reference TRBV7-3 and TRBJ2-3, is GAGVSQTPSNKVTEKGKYVELRCDPISGHTALYWYRQSLGQGPEFLIYFQGTGAADDSGLPNDRFFAVRPEGSVSTLKIQRTERGDSAVYLCASSSGLTRGDTQYFGPGTRLTVL.

This clonotype was seen a few times. The chain carries TRBV4-3 and TRBJ1-3; D unclear. The CDR3 totals 13 residues. The V gene lost 1 base and the J gene lost 3 bases, with 4 bases spanning the gap. CDR1 LGHNA and CDR2 YSLEER come from the germline V gene. CDR3 DNA sequence: TGCGCCAGCAGCCAAGTATATGGAAACACCATATATTTT. Encoded protein: CASSQVYGNTIYF.